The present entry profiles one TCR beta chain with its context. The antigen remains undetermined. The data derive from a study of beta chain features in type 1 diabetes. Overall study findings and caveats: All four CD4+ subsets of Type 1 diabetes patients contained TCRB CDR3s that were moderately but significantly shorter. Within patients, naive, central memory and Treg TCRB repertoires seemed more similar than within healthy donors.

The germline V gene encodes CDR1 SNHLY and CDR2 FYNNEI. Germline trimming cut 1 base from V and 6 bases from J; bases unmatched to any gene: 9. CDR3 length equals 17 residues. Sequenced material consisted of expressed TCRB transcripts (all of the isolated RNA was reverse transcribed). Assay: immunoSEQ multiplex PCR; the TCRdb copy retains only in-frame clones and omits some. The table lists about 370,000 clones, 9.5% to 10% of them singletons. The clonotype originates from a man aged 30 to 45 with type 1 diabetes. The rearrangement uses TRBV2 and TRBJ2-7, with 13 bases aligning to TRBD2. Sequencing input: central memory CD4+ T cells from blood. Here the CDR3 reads CASSEVFMRLAGGEQYF. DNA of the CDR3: TGTGCCAGCAGTGAAGTATTCATGAGACTAGCGGGAGGCGAGCAGTACTTC.